This T cell receptor (beta chain) was sequenced during a study of blood T cell repertoires in COVID-19. Germline V gene data show CDR1 as SGHVS and CDR2 as FQNEAQ. Deletions cut 1 base from V and 8 bases from J, with 20 bases between. The CDR3 extends over 16 amino acids. Sequenced by immunoSEQ multiplex PCR; TCRdb stores in-frame clones only, minus some. The sample shows 200,000 to 250,000 clones, 88% of them seen only once. The sequence was collected from a woman between 55 and 75 years old with acute or convalescent COVID-19. Sequences were obtained from peripheral blood. This chain links TRBV7-8 with TRBJ1-2, with a possible D match to TRBD1 (5 bases). The CDR3 protein is CASSLEQATLLSGYTF. CDR3 sequence (DNA): TGTGCCAGCAGCTTAGAACAGGCCACCCTATTGTCGGGCTACACCTTC.